This T cell receptor (beta chain) was profiled in a study of shared clonotypes between healthy human individuals. TCRdb keeps only in-frame clones here, not all; method: immunoSEQ multiplex PCR. Here the sample spans around 2.1 million clones, 90% to 95% being singletons. The CDR3 sequence is 12 residues long. V gave up 4 bases and J gave up 8 bases, with 11 bases separating them. Germline CDR1 reads MNHEY; CDR2 reads SVGAGI. The naive CD8 population came from CD45RO-negative cells selected for CCR7, without terminally differentiated effector memory CD45RA+ cells. Specimen: naive CD8+ T cells from PBMCs. This receptor was identified in a man younger than 35 in good health. Some clones in this sample may be carry-over from other donors' samples. The V gene is TRBV6-5, the J gene TRBJ1-2; tentative D call: TRBD1 (6 bases). The CDR3 DNA sequence: TGTGCCAGCAGTTTGGACAGACACGGCTACACCTTC. Translating it yields CASSLDRHGYTF.